One sample yielded the 16 T cell receptor beta chains listed below, sequenced in a study of beta chain features in type 1 diabetes. Isolated RNA was reverse transcribed in full, so expressed TCRB transcripts were sequenced. TCRdb's table, derived via immunoSEQ multiplex PCR, lists solely in-frame clones and lacks some. The table records 110,000 to 150,000 clones, 9% to 10% of them present only once. The sample taken for sequencing was central memory CD4+ T cells from blood. Source of these receptors: a woman between 35 and 50 years old in good health.

The chain links TRBV27 to TRBJ2-6; maybe TRBD1 (5 bases). CDR3 length: 20 amino acids. Per the germline V gene, CDR1 is MNHEY and CDR2 is SMNVEV (reference sequence). The germline V and J ends were trimmed by 3 bases and 0 bases, with 21 bases remaining between them. In DNA form, the CDR3 reads TGTGCCAGCAGTTTGGGGCGATTGTCACGAGGTTCCTCTGGGGCCAACGTCCTGACTTTC. Its protein product is CASSLGRLSRGSSGANVLTF.

The chain recombines TRBV6-1 with TRBJ1-1, with D tentatively TRBD1 (6 bases). Germline assignment: CDR1 MNHNS and CDR2 SASEGT. This CDR3 comprises 15 residues. Trimming stripped 0 bases from V and 5 bases from J, with 13 bases between. The CDR3 loop is CASSEADSRWTEAFF. The CDR3 nucleotides are TGTGCCAGCAGTGAAGCGGACAGCCGGTGGACTGAAGCTTTCTTT.

This clone was observed many times. V gene TRBV14 combines with J gene TRBJ2-4; 7 nucleotides match TRBD1. The CDR3 contains 16 residues. V shed 1 base and J 0 bases; nucleotides not matched to a gene: 3. Germline CDR1 reads SGHDN; CDR2 reads FVKESK. CDR3 protein: CASSQGTGQAKNIQYF. DNA for the CDR3: TGTGCCAGCAGCCAAGGGACAGGTCAAGCCAAAAACATTCAGTACTTC.

This clone came up a few times. The chain carries TRBV6-5 and TRBJ2-5; TRBD2 matches at 12 bases. The CDR3 covers 14 residues. Germline CDR1 is MNHEY and CDR2 is SVGAGI. The junction had 4 bases not matched to a gene; V was cut back by 8 bases and J by 3 bases. This chain's CDR3 is CASLSSGGEETQYF. As DNA, the CDR3 is TGTGCCAGCCTTTCTAGCGGGGGGGAAGAGACCCAGTACTTC.

This clone was detected only a few times. The CDR3: CASSRSPGANVLTF. In DNA form, the CDR3 reads TGCGCCAGCAGCCGTTCCCCTGGGGCCAACGTCCTGACTTTC. V is TRBV5-1 and J is TRBJ2-6; the D is unclear. CDR1 SGHRS and CDR2 YFSETQ come from the germline V gene. This CDR3 region has 14 residues. Trimming pared 4 bases from V and 2 bases from J, leaving 7 bases between.

A few counts support this clone. This chain joins TRBV6-6 and TRBJ2-2, with TRBD2 identical over 7 bases. The germline V gene encodes CDR1 MNHNY and CDR2 SVGAGI (reference sequence). The CDR3 loop spans 14 amino acids. Losses at the gene ends were 1 base for V and 6 bases for J; bases not matched to a gene: 2. The CDR3 sequence: CASSYFGGSGELFF. As DNA, the CDR3 is TGTGCCAGCAGTTACTTCGGGGGGTCCGGGGAGCTGTTTTTT.

This clone was detected a few times. This chain connects TRBV6-4 to TRBJ2-2; a possible D gene is TRBD1 (6 bases). Germline CDR1 is MRHNA and CDR2 is SNTAGT. The length of the CDR3 is 14 residues. V was clipped by 6 bases and J by 5 bases, with 13 bases between them. CDR3 DNA sequence: TGTGCCAGCAGCCCCCAGGGGCGTACCGGGGAGCTGTTTTTT. It is translated as CASSPQGRTGELFF.

The chain carries TRBV19 and TRBJ2-1; 8 bases fit TRBD2. Losses at the gene ends were 0 bases for V and 3 bases for J; bases not matched to a gene: 4. CDR1 LNHDA and CDR2 SQIVND come from the germline V gene (reference sequence). The CDR3 length is 16 residues. In DNA, the CDR3 is TGTGCCAGTAGTATAGATCGGGCGGGGGGCTACAATGAGCAGTTCTTC. It yields the protein CASSIDRAGGYNEQFF.

The J gene is TRBJ1-1, the V gene TRBV2; 7 bases fit TRBD1. CDR3 length equals 14 residues. V was clipped by 8 bases and J by 9 bases; unmatched bases: 15. From germline, CDR1 is SNHLY and CDR2 FYNNEI. CDR3 nucleotide sequence: TGTGCCAGCCGGCGGGACGCGACAGGGTGGAAAGCTTTCTTT. Protein product: CASRRDATGWKAFF. Full variable domain (missing parts from reference TRBV2 and TRBJ1-1): EPEVTQTPSHQVTQMGQEVILRCVPISNHLYFYWYRQILGQKVEFLVSFYNNEISEKSEIFDDQFSVERPDGSNFTLKIRSTKLEDSAMYFCASRRDATGWKAFFGQGTRLTVV.

The CDR3 coding sequence is TGTGCCAGCCGCAGACAGGGGGCCCAGAACACTGAAGCTTTCTTT. Translating it yields CASRRQGAQNTEAFF. The chain recombines TRBV6-5 with TRBJ1-1; 10 positions match TRBD1. The CDR3 runs 15 residues. Germline lookup yields CDR1 MNHEY and CDR2 SVGAGI. V was clipped by 8 bases and J by 1 base; unmatched bases: 7.

The chain is built from TRBV15 and TRBJ2-2; 7 nucleotides match TRBD2. V lost 0 bases and J lost 8; bases outside the gene matches: 6. Germline V gene lookup returns CDR1 LNHNV and CDR2 YYDKDF (reference sequence). This CDR3 spans 15 amino acids. CDR3 bases: TGTGCCACCAGCAGAGAGTCGGGGGGTACTGGGGAGCTGTTTTTT. Amino acid sequence: CATSRESGGTGELFF. The whole variable domain, remainder taken from reference TRBV15 and TRBJ2-2, is DAMVIQNPRYQVTQFGKPVTLSCSQTLNHNVMYWYQQKSSQAPKLLFHYYDKDFNNEADTPDNFQSRRPNTSFCFLDIRSPGLGDTAMYLCATSRESGGTGELFFGEGSRLTVL.

The genes are TRBV6-5 and TRBJ1-2; D call uncertain. Trimming pared 7 bases from V and 5 bases from J, leaving 17 bases between. The CDR3 sequence is 14 residues long. Germline V gene lookup returns CDR1 MNHEY and CDR2 SVGAGI. The CDR3 DNA follows: TGTGCCAGCACCCAAGACATTTCGAGATATGGCTACACCTTC. Residues: CASTQDISRYGYTF.

The chain has TRBV6-5 and TRBJ1-6; 9 bases are shared with TRBD1. CDR3 size: 14 residues. The V gene's germline CDR1 is MNHEY and CDR2 SVGAGI. With V trimmed by 5 bases and J by 10 bases, 6 bases remained unmatched. This CDR3 reads CASSTRTGVSPLHF. CDR3 sequence (DNA): TGTGCCAGCAGTACTCGGACAGGGGTCTCACCCCTCCACTTT.

This clone turned up a few times. The chain's CDR3 is CAIRYGAGLNTGELFF. The CDR3 DNA follows: TGTGCCATCAGATACGGAGCGGGGTTGAACACCGGGGAGCTGTTTTTT. The chain carries TRBV10-3 and TRBJ2-2, with TRBD2 identical over 7 bases. This CDR3 is 16 amino acids long. Germline loops: CDR1 ENHRY, CDR2 SYGVKD. The trim removed 6 bases at V and 1 base at J, leaving 8 bases unmatched.

This clone was seen a few times. V is TRBV7-8 and J is TRBJ2-1; D is possibly TRBD1 (5 bases). Germline V gene lookup returns CDR1 SGHVS and CDR2 FQNEAQ. V lost 2 bases and J lost 8, with 16 bases in between. This CDR3 has 15 residues. Here the CDR3 DNA reads TGTGCCAGCAGCTTAACCATGGGGCTAGTCTATGAGCAGTTCTTC. This translates into CASSLTMGLVYEQFF.

The J gene is TRBJ2-2, the V gene TRBV5-1, with 8 bases matching TRBD1. J was trimmed by 1 base and V by 3 bases; bases with no gene match: 2. This CDR3 spans 15 amino acids. The germline CDR1 and CDR2 sequences are SGHRS and YFSETQ. The CDR3 DNA follows: TGCGCCAGCAGCTCCGGACAGGGGAACACCGGGGAGCTGTTTTTT. Protein product: CASSSGQGNTGELFF.